The present T cell receptor (beta chain) was sequenced within a study of blood T cell repertoires in COVID-19 (dated by TCRdb to 2020 to 2022). Some background on the complete study: Samples covering the acute and convalescent phases of COVID-19 were provided by collaborators in the United States, Italy and Spain. The prospective study material was composed of cDNA or gDNA derived from T cells, B-cell-depleted T cells, or PBMCs. Subjects who had been exposed to COVID-19, were actively infected with it, or had recovered from it provided the deeply sampled blood TCRbeta repertoires that made up the dataset. A freely available public database, intended as a resource for researchers studying the immune response to SARS-CoV-2, is where the repertoires were released. Samples were obtained from the ongoing ImmuneRACE study (first 160 participants) and from 1,254 subjects provided by 6 global collaborators. A de-identified subject ID, COVID-19 status, age in years and sex were almost always included in the sample metadata. Where available, HLA class I and class II types were obtained from metadata supplied by the sample provider rather than from assay-based typing.

Samples from volunteer blood donors who had recovered from COVID-19 were contributed by a second Seattle source. Each collaborating institution followed its own protocols to collect whole blood in K2EDTA tubes. Collaborator samples were shipped for TCRbeta analysis as frozen whole blood, isolated PBMCs, or DNA extracted from either sample type. The immunoSEQ Assay, a bias-controlled multiplex PCR, was used to amplify TCRbeta CDR3 regions from genomic DNA. The study's own analysis went as follows. Within the assay, amplification of reference gene primers was used to estimate how many nucleated cells each sample contained. To quantify the absolute abundance of each unique TCRbeta CDR3 rearrangement, sequence reads were collapsed and filtered. For each sample, productive Simpson clonality was calculated as the square root of Simpson's diversity index over productive rearrangements. Here the immuneACCESS table is served through TCRdb, limited to in-frame sequences with V and J called. Missing clones are a known gap in these copies; in checked studies unresolved V genes cover under half, and the rest lacks a known reason. V and J calls and clone size are copied from that table; D and trimming were computed from the DNA. The sample table contains under 250,000 clones; only one count was recorded for roughly 80% of them. Clones ranked in the top ten supply roughly 3% of the sample.

Trimming takes 5 bases off V and 3 bases off J; junction bases not matched to a gene: 10. CDR3 length: 15 amino acids, cysteine to phenylalanine. Only CDR3 DNA remains: 45 bases, in frame from the first base. The germline V gene gives CDR1 as SGHAT and CDR2 as FQNNGV. Broad study findings and their caveats: Clinical and demographic metadata were provided uncurated, with the amount varying by source and participant.

This clone was counted a single time. What this receptor recognizes is not known. Base qualities are missing; no much larger clone stands one base away. The TCR originated in a woman in her thirties who had recovered from COVID-19. The chain is made from TRBV11-2 and TRBJ2-7; TRBD1 lines up with 7 middle nucleotides. The sequenced material came from peripheral blood. The encoded CDR3 is CASSLDRTGLYEQYF. The nucleotide sequence is TGTGCCAGCAGCCTCGACCGGACAGGCCTCTACGAGCAGTACTTC.